These 2 T cell receptor beta chains were all obtained from the same sample, sequenced in a study of shared clonotypes between healthy human individuals. Using immunoSEQ multiplex PCR, the repertoire was profiled, and TCRdb retains in-frame clones only, with some absent. The sample records roughly 2.2 million clones, approximately 93% being singletons. The sequencing input was naive CD4+ T cells from PBMCs. Regarding subset: CD45RA+ positively selected. The receptor set was obtained from a young man in good health. Some clones in this sample may be carry-over from other donors' samples.

The V call is TRBV5-6, the J call TRBJ2-4, with 13 bases aligning to TRBD2. Per the germline V gene, CDR1 is SGHDT and CDR2 is YYEEEE. The CDR3 consists of 18 residues. V shed 3 bases, J shed 0 bases, and the junction held 6 bases outside the gene matches. CDR3 residues: CASSSRTSGRLAKNIQYF. The CDR3 DNA sequence: TGTGCCAGCAGCTCCCGGACTAGCGGGAGACTAGCCAAAAACATTCAGTACTTC.

This clone was observed once. This rearrangement joins TRBV6-6 to TRBJ2-3, with 7 bases aligning to TRBD2. The CDR3 sequence is 16 residues long. The V gene end was trimmed by 8 bases and the J gene end by 0 bases; junction bases not matched to a gene: 11. CDR1 and CDR2 from the germline V gene are MNHNY and SVGAGI (reference sequence). The CDR3 sequence: CASHDRRGVSTDTQYF. The CDR3 DNA is TGTGCCAGCCATGACCGTCGGGGGGTTAGCACAGATACGCAGTATTTT.